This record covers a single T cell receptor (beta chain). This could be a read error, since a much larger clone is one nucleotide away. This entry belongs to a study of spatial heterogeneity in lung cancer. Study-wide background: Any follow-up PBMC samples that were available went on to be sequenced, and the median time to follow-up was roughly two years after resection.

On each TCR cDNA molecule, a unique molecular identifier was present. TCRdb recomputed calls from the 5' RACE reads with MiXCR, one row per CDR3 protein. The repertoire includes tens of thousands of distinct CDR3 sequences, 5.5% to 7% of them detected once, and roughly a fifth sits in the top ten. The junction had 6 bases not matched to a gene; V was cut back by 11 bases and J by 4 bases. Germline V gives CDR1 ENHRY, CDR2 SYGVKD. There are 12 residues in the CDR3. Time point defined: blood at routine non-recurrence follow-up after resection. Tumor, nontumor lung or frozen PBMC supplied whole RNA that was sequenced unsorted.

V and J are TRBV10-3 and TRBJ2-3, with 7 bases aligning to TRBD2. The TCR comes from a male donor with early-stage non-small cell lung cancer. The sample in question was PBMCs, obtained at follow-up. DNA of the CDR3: TGTGCCGTCAATCGGGGGGCAGATACGCAGTATTTT. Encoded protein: CAVNRGADTQYF.